A selection of T cell receptor beta chains follows, all from one sample in a study of blood T cell repertoires in COVID-19. The data were produced by immunoSEQ multiplex PCR, yet TCRdb's version contains in-frame clones alone and is incomplete. Seen here are some 220,000 clones, approximately 85% observed once, and the top ten hold over 2%. Sequencing input: peripheral blood. These receptors were obtained from a woman in her sixties or seventies with COVID-19, enrolled during active disease. Both conserved end residues are part of each CDR3. The order of the fields is clone size, D gene, V gene, CDR3 length, CDR3 protein. The D gene is left open where the match is weak. Rows may omit the clone size; those that give it use once, few, many or a size class.

-,TRBD1,TRBV7-3,17,CASSLTGTGPDTDTQYF
-,TRBD1,TRBV7-3,13,CASSRTGGYGYTF
-,TRBD1,TRBV3-1/TRBV3-2,16,CASSQAGTGGDYGYTF
-,-,TRBV5-5,12,CASSLEGTEAFF
few,-,TRBV19,13,CASSVDRGNGYTF
-,-,TRBV11-2,15,CASSLTPNNFVGYTF
-,-,TRBV7-3,16,CASSSQASPGANVLTF
-,TRBD1,TRBV28,17,CASNPSGPQGAIGELFF
once,-,TRBV2,13,CASSDSGVFGYTF
few,-,TRBV29-1,14,CSVGGGDGGNTIYF
-,TRBD2,TRBV5-1,13,CASTAGREETQYF
-,-,TRBV11-3,15,CASSFESQAYTEAFF
-,-,TRBV10-3,14,CATKGAGVNTEAFF
-,TRBD2,TRBV12-3/TRBV12-4,13,CASTSGGYNEQFF
once,TRBD1,TRBV13,16,CASRVGTGKLNTEAFF
-,TRBD2,TRBV5-1,16,CASSPNVLAGVDEQYF
-,-,TRBV19,16,CASSIARESVYNEQFF
-,TRBD1,TRBV6-6,14,CASIRRDRNTEAFF
-,-,TRBV7-9,13,CASSPPTGNEQFF
-,TRBD1,TRBV19,15,CASRKPGQGYQPQHF
-,-,TRBV4-3,14,CASSQDRGEGGYTF
-,-,TRBV5-1,14,CASIDPQGNTEAFF
-,TRBD1,TRBV28,14,CASSFGTGSQPQHF
-,-,TRBV24-1,13,CATVLEKQETQYF
-,-,TRBV3-1/TRBV3-2,12,CASSHPFDEQFF
-,-,TRBV4-3,14,CASSSRADHTEAFF
-,TRBD1,TRBV6-6,15,CASSSGQAKDSPLHF
-,-,TRBV11-2,14,CASSFERGRLEAFF
once,TRBD1,TRBV7-2,16,CASSLGGQGNPYEQYF
-,-,TRBV19,16,CASSTGTGFGVYEQYF
-,TRBD1,TRBV4-3,19,CASSQDETGGESYNSPLHF
-,TRBD1,TRBV30,14,CAWSGQALNYGYTF
-,TRBD2,TRBV5-1,16,CASSFRTSGDEETQYF
-,-,TRBV11-3,13,CASSYRRGDTQYF
few,TRBD1,TRBV9,16,CASSATGQGATEKLFF
-,-,TRBV3-1/TRBV3-2,15,CASSQDRVGTDTQYF
-,-,TRBV25-1,14,CASSEYTSPYEQYF
once,TRBD1,TRBV9,15,CASSPLGQASTEAFF
-,TRBD2,TRBV5-1,16,CASSLALREVPDTQYF
-,TRBD2,TRBV7-2,15,CASSLTFSGRDEQYF
many,-,TRBV7-3,14,CASKRRASTGELFF
-,-,TRBV27,13,CASSPAAPTEAFF
-,TRBD2,TRBV3-1/TRBV3-2,16,CASSQGLAGVTGELFF
few,-,TRBV19,15,CASSIIDSGANVLTF
-,TRBD2,TRBV27,16,CASSFRTSGGHNEQFF
-,TRBD1,TRBV29-1,15,CSAQQGSSSYNEQFF
-,-,TRBV5-4,15,CASRTGHTNTGELFF
-,-,TRBV27,14,CASRTTGIGYGYTF
-,-,TRBV7-8,15,CASSLVAGGFYEQYF
few,-,TRBV30,14,CAWSVTGSFRGDTF
-,TRBD1,TRBV6-5,15,CASSSQGIRNYGYTF
-,TRBD1,TRBV6-1,17,CASSAGQGGYSNQPQHF
-,-,TRBV29-1,12,CSVEGEDYGYTF
-,-,TRBV12-3/TRBV12-4,12,CASRTEGSPLHF
-,-,TRBV10-3,11,CAIRRNTEAFF